These 24 T cell receptor beta chains share one sample of origin, sequenced in a study of shared clonotypes between healthy human individuals. Profiled with immunoSEQ multiplex PCR; TCRdb holds only in-frame clones, not every one. The sample consists of more than 2 million clones, over 85% of them appearing once. Specimen: naive CD4+ T cells sorted from blood. Subset here: CD45RA+ positively selected. The receptors here all came from a man aged 18 to 29 in good health.

DNA for the CDR3: TGTGCCAGCAGTTACAGGGAGTCACCTGGGGCCAACGTCCTGACTTTC. The encoded protein is CASSYRESPGANVLTF. J is TRBJ2-6 and V is TRBV6-5, with D tentatively TRBD2 (5 bases). V was clipped by 2 bases and J by 2 bases, with 10 bases between them. The CDR3 runs to 16 residues. The germline gives CDR1 MNHEY, CDR2 SVGAGI.

This rearrangement joins TRBV9 to TRBJ2-2; 10 nucleotides agree with TRBD1. Germline assignment: CDR1 SGDLS and CDR2 YYNGEE. The CDR3 has 15 residues. V dropped 4 bases and J dropped 5; count of bases not matched to a gene: 5. CDR3 region: CASSPEGQGTGELFF. The CDR3 DNA follows: TGTGCCAGCAGCCCCGAGGGACAGGGGACCGGGGAGCTGTTTTTT.

The DNA of the CDR3 is TGTGCCAGCAGCTTAAGACTGACGAACACCGGGGAGCTGTTTTTT. It is translated as CASSLRLTNTGELFF. V usage is TRBV7-8 and J usage is TRBJ2-2; D is unclear. Germline-derived CDR1 and CDR2 are SGHVS and FQNEAQ. The CDR3 extends over 15 amino acids. V was clipped by 2 bases and J by 0 bases, with 7 bases between them.

This chain links TRBV7-9 with TRBJ1-5; TRBD1 matches at 9 bases. V trimming: 0 bases; J trimming: 4 bases; junction bases outside the gene matches: 10. Germline V CDR1 and CDR2: SEHNR, FQNEAQ (reference sequence). The CDR3 contains 18 residues. CDR3: CASSLALGGQGLNQPQHF. In DNA, the CDR3 is TGTGCCAGCAGCTTAGCGTTGGGGGGACAGGGATTAAATCAGCCCCAGCATTTT.

The chain links TRBV25-1 to TRBJ1-1; no firm D call. The ends were cut back, 2 bases at V and 11 bases at J, with 18 bases in the middle. Germline CDR1 is MGHDK and CDR2 is SYGVNS. The CDR3 has 14 amino acids. CDR3 loop: CASSETGLSPVAFF. The CDR3, as DNA: TGTGCCAGCAGTGAAACCGGGTTAAGCCCGGTGGCTTTCTTT. Full variable domain (missing parts from reference TRBV25-1 and TRBJ1-1): EADIYQTPRYLVIGTGKKITLECSQTMGHDKMYWYQQDPGMELHLIHYSYGVNSTEKGDLSSESTVSRIRTEHFPLTLESARPSHTSQYLCASSETGLSPVAFFGQGTRLTVV.

The chain couples TRBV11-1 to TRBJ2-7, with 7 bases lining up with TRBD1. The germline CDR1 and CDR2 sequences are SGHAT and FQDESV (reference sequence). The CDR3 runs to 15 residues. V was clipped by 3 bases and J by 0 bases; unmatched bases: 5. CDR3 sequence: CASSLGQLSSYEQYF. As DNA, the CDR3 is TGTGCCAGCAGCTTGGGACAGTTGAGCTCCTACGAGCAGTACTTC.

The chain joins TRBV9 to TRBJ2-1, with TRBD2 matching over 7 bases. The CDR3 sequence is 16 residues long. J lost 8 bases, V lost 0 bases, and 11 bases had no gene match. The germline CDR1 and CDR2 sequences are SGDLS and YYNGEE. CDR3 DNA: TGTGCCAGCAGCGTAGTTGGCGGGAGTGCCCAGGATGAGCAGTTCTTC. The encoded protein is CASSVVGGSAQDEQFF.

This rearrangement joins TRBV4-1 to TRBJ1-2; 7 nucleotides agree with TRBD1. V was clipped by 2 bases and J by 7 bases; unmatched bases: 10. The length of the CDR3 is 15 residues. The V gene's germline CDR1 is MGHRA and CDR2 YSYEKL. The CDR3 coding sequence is TGCGCCAGCAGCCAACCCGACAGGGTCGTGTCTGGCTACACCTTC. Its protein is CASSQPDRVVSGYTF.

V gene TRBV28 combines with J gene TRBJ1-5, with 8 positions matching TRBD1. The CDR3 has 15 amino acids. Germline-derived CDR1 and CDR2 are MDHEN and SYDVKM. With 5 bases clipped from V and 3 bases from J, the junction kept 6 bases outside the gene matches. As DNA, the CDR3 is TGTGCCAGCAGTCCCGGACAGGGCCCCAATCAGCCCCAGCATTTT. Amino acid sequence: CASSPGQGPNQPQHF.

This rearrangement joins TRBV6-6 to TRBJ1-6; 11 bases line up with TRBD1. J gave up 8 bases and V 5 bases, and 5 bases lay outside the gene matches. The CDR3 contains 15 residues. The germline V gene has CDR1 MNHNY and CDR2 SVGAGI (reference sequence). The CDR3 region has the DNA TGTGCCAGCAGTGGGGGACAGGGGGTGCATTCACCCCTCCACTTT. Translation: CASSGGQGVHSPLHF.

This sequence joins TRBV9 and TRBJ2-3; D may be TRBD1 or TRBD2 (5 bases each). V lost 1 base and J lost 0, with 12 bases in between. The CDR3 covers 16 residues. Looked up from germline, CDR1 is SGDLS and CDR2 is YYNGEE. The CDR3 is CASSVTGWGSTDTQYF. Here the CDR3 DNA reads TGTGCCAGCAGCGTAACCGGGTGGGGGAGCACAGATACGCAGTATTTT.

The genes are TRBV4-1 and TRBJ2-3; 11 nucleotides agree with TRBD2. The CDR3 extends over 17 amino acids. Trimming removed 0 bases from V and 3 bases from J; junction bases left unmatched: 5. The germline V gene encodes CDR1 MGHRA and CDR2 YSYEKL. CDR3 residues: CASSQDSGLAVTDTQYF. Written as DNA, the CDR3 is TGCGCCAGCAGCCAAGATTCGGGACTAGCGGTTACAGATACGCAGTATTTT.

To note about this clone: This sample includes further DNA sequences coding for the same CDR3. This chain uses TRBV2 with TRBJ1-6; 7 nucleotides match TRBD1. Trimming at V came to 7 bases and at J to 7 bases, leaving 4 bases not matched to a gene. The germline CDR1 and CDR2 sequences are SNHLY and FYNNEI. This CDR3 is built from 13 residues. CDR3 in DNA: TGTGCCAGCAACAGGGGATTCAATTCACCCCTCCACTTT. It encodes CASNRGFNSPLHF.

J is TRBJ2-7 and V is TRBV10-2, with TRBD2 as a possible D gene (5 bases). Between the trimmed V and J ends, which lost 2 bases and 0 bases, there was a span of 11 bases. The CDR3 consists of 15 residues. Germline V gene sequence: CDR1 WSHSY, CDR2 SAAADI. In DNA, the CDR3 is TGCGCCAGCAGTGAGGCGGAGCGGAGCTCCTACGAGCAGTACTTC. The encoded protein is CASSEAERSSYEQYF.

This chain connects TRBV10-3 to TRBJ2-3; 9 positions agree with TRBD2. CDR3 length: 13 amino acids. Germline trimming cut 10 bases from V and 5 bases from J; bases unmatched to any gene: 7. Germline CDR1 and CDR2: ENHRY and SYGVKD. The CDR3 protein is CATLAGVLDTQYF. The CDR3 nucleotides read TGTGCCACGTTAGCGGGAGTTTTAGATACGCAGTATTTT.

The rearrangement joins TRBV7-2 to TRBJ2-5; TRBD1 is a possible D gene (6 bases). The germline V and J ends were trimmed by 5 bases and 5 bases, with 18 bases remaining between them. Germline CDR1 and CDR2: SGHTA and FQGNSA. The CDR3 length is 15 residues. The CDR3 loop reads CASSPDSAYGETQYF. The CDR3, as DNA: TGTGCCAGCAGCCCGGACAGTGCCTACGGGGAGACCCAGTACTTC.

This sequence joins TRBV5-1 and TRBJ1-2; TRBD1 is a possible D gene (5 bases). Trimming removed 1 base at V and 4 bases at J, with 8 bases between. The germline V gene has CDR1 SGHRS and CDR2 YFSETQ. The CDR3 consists of 13 residues. The CDR3 region has the DNA TGCGCCAGCAGCTTGTCAGGGCCCTATGGCTACACCTTC. This sequence encodes CASSLSGPYGYTF.

With respect to this clone: Other nucleotide sequences from this sample produce the same CDR3. The gene calls are TRBV4-3 and TRBJ2-1; 8 bases are shared with TRBD2. Germline V gene lookup returns CDR1 LGHNA and CDR2 YSLEER. The CDR3 extends over 15 amino acids. Losses at the gene ends were 4 bases for V and 1 base for J; bases not matched to a gene: 3. The chain's CDR3 is CASSLSGSSYNEQFF. The CDR3, as DNA: TGCGCCAGCAGCCTAAGCGGGAGTTCCTACAATGAGCAGTTCTTC.

The chain carries TRBV28 and TRBJ1-1; D not resolved. CDR1 MDHEN and CDR2 SYDVKM come from the germline V gene. V was cut by 8 bases and J by 6 bases, with 16 bases left in between. CDR3 length equals 13 residues. DNA for the CDR3: TGTGCCAGCGAGGACCAAAATGACCCTGAAGCTTTCTTT. Translated: CASEDQNDPEAFF.

The rearrangement uses TRBV27 and TRBJ1-6, with D uncertain. CDR1 MNHEY and CDR2 SMNVEV come from the germline V gene (reference sequence). The CDR3 runs 14 residues. The V end was cut by 3 bases, the J end by 9 bases, with 12 bases between. The CDR3 reads CASSFGLDGSPLHF. In nucleotides, the CDR3 is TGTGCCAGCAGTTTCGGCCTAGACGGTTCACCCCTCCACTTT.

Of note for this clone: The sample holds other DNA sequences that translate to the same CDR3. V is TRBV11-2 and J is TRBJ2-7; D is uncertain. The V end lost 1 base, the J end lost 1 base, and 5 bases lay between the germline ends. Germline CDR1 SGHAT, CDR2 FQNNGV. The CDR3 spans 13 residues. The CDR3 loop is CASSLGASYEQYF. The CDR3 DNA is TGTGCCAGCAGCTTAGGGGCTTCCTACGAGCAGTACTTC. Supplemented by reference TRBV11-2 and TRBJ2-7, the full variable domain reads EAGVAQSPRYKIIEKRQSVAFWCNPISGHATLYWYQQILGQGPKLLIQFQNNGVVDDSQLPKDRFSAERLKGVDSTLKIQPAKLEDSAVYLCASSLGASYEQYFGPGTRLTVT.

The chain links TRBV13 to TRBJ2-7; 7 bases line up with TRBD1. The junction had 8 bases not matched to a gene; V was cut back by 5 bases and J by 7 bases. Germline-derived CDR1 and CDR2 are PRHDT and FYEKMQ (reference sequence). The CDR3 runs 13 residues. CDR3 coding DNA: TGTGCCAGCAGCACGACAGGGTCCGGTGAGCAGTACTTC. Its translation: CASSTTGSGEQYF.

The chain uses TRBV7-2 and TRBJ2-4; either TRBD1 or TRBD2 may fit D (5 bases each). Trimming took off 3 bases at V and 0 bases at J, with 12 bases between the two ends. The CDR3 covers 16 residues. Per the germline V gene, CDR1 is SGHTA and CDR2 is FQGNSA. In nucleotides, the CDR3 is TGTGCCAGCAGCTTCCGGGACGGAATAGCCAAAAACATTCAGTACTTC. As protein: CASSFRDGIAKNIQYF.

CDR3 nucleotide sequence: TGTGCCAGTAAACGAGGGGGCACGGACTATGGCTACACCTTC. It encodes CASKRGGTDYGYTF. The rearrangement uses TRBV19 and TRBJ1-2; 7 nucleotides align to TRBD1. This CDR3 region has 14 residues. Germline-derived CDR1 and CDR2 are LNHDA and SQIVND (reference sequence). J gave up 3 bases and V 7 bases, and 8 bases lay outside the gene matches.